The 14 T cell receptor beta chains in this list originate from one sample, sequenced in a study of blood T cell repertoires in COVID-19. Libraries were prepared by immunoSEQ multiplex PCR; TCRdb keeps only in-frame clonotypes and omits some of them. The sample gives tens of thousands of clones, more than 90% of which show up once; approximately 4.1% is in the top ten. The sequenced sample was peripheral blood. Every receptor here comes from a man in his forties or fifties with acute or convalescent COVID-19.

The J gene is TRBJ1-2, the V gene TRBV12-5, with D tentatively TRBD1 (6 bases). Between the trimmed V and J ends, which lost 0 bases and 2 bases, there was a span of 10 bases. There are 15 residues in the CDR3. The germline gives CDR1 LGHNT, CDR2 FRNRAP. The CDR3 region is CASGLVLGQNYGYTF. CDR3 bases: TGTGCTAGTGGTTTGGTACTGGGACAAAACTATGGCTACACCTTC. The full variable domain, with the rest looked up from reference TRBV12-5 and TRBJ1-2, is DARVTQTPRHKVTEMGQEVTMRCQPILGHNTVFWYRQTMMQGLELLAYFRNRAPLDDSGMPKDRFSAEMPDATLATLKIQPSEPRDSAVYFCASGLVLGQNYGYTFGSGTRLTVV.

The rearrangement uses TRBV21-1 and TRBJ1-5; TRBD1 is taken as the D call from the table, unchecked against the DNA. TRBV21-1 is labeled a pseudogene. This CDR3 comprises 16 residues. CDR3 sequence reads: CASSKGGQGRNQPQHF. CDR3 DNA: TGTGCCAGCAGCAAAGGGGGCCAGGGGCGAAATCAGCCCCAGCATTTT.

The chain couples TRBV6-6 to TRBJ2-6; D is undetermined. This CDR3 contains 13 residues. V lost 7 bases, J lost 0 bases, and 4 bases lay in between. CDR1 is MNHNY and CDR2 is SVGAGI in the germline V gene (reference sequence). DNA for the CDR3: TGTGCCAGCATGAGCTCTGGGGCCAACGTCCTGACTTTC. Amino acid sequence: CASMSSGANVLTF.

J is TRBJ1-5 and V is TRBV25-1; no reliable D call. CDR1 is MGHDK, CDR2 SYGVNS, per germline. CDR3 size: 14 residues. Trimming took off 3 bases at V and 0 bases at J, with 6 bases between the two ends. CDR3 DNA: TGTGCCAGCAGTGATAGATATAGCAATCAGCCCCAGCATTTT. Its translation is CASSDRYSNQPQHF.

The chain employs TRBV29-1 and TRBJ2-1; tentatively, D is TRBD1 (5 bases). V was shortened by 4 bases and J by 12 bases, with 10 bases between the two germline ends. The germline V gene encodes CDR1 SQVTM and CDR2 ANQGSEA. This CDR3 region has 10 residues. The CDR3 loop is CSVAQGAQFF. CDR3 in DNA: TGCAGCGTTGCCCAGGGCGCGCAGTTCTTC.

This rearrangement joins TRBV19 to TRBJ1-5; D perhaps matches TRBD1 (5 bases). Germline V CDR1 and CDR2: LNHDA, SQIVND (reference sequence). The CDR3 loop spans 15 amino acids. Trimming took 4 bases from V and 7 from J, leaving 17 bases between them. The CDR3, as DNA: TGTGCCAGTAGTACCAGGGTAGGCGCGGAACAGCCCCAGCATTTT. This codes for CASSTRVGAEQPQHF. The whole variable domain, filled in from reference TRBV19 and TRBJ1-5, reads DGGITQSPKYLFRKEGQNVTLSCEQNLNHDAMYWYRQDPGQGLRLIYYSQIVNDFQKGDIAEGYSVSREKKESFPLTVTSAQKNPTAFYLCASSTRVGAEQPQHFGDGTRLSIL.

The chain uses TRBV10-1 and TRBJ1-6; 7 bases line up with TRBD1. CDR1 WNHNN and CDR2 SYGVQD come from the germline V gene (reference sequence). The CDR3 totals 18 residues. V was pared by 7 bases and J by 9 bases, with 21 bases of the junction left unmatched. The CDR3 coding sequence is TGCGCCAGCACTCCGGGACAGTATGAGGGGTATACGAGTTCACCCCTCCACTTT. Amino acid sequence: CASTPGQYEGYTSSPLHF.

The genes are TRBV27 and TRBJ1-4; a weak D match, TRBD1 (6 bases). Germline V CDR1 and CDR2: MNHEY, SMNVEV (reference sequence). This CDR3 is 13 amino acids long. The V gene lost 3 bases and the J gene lost 7 bases, with 9 bases spanning the gap. This chain's CDR3 is CASSFLRGEKLFF. The CDR3 coding sequence is TGTGCCAGCAGTTTTCTCAGGGGTGAAAAACTGTTTTTT.

The chain recombines TRBV7-2 with TRBJ2-7, with a weak D call TRBD2 (5 bases). Germline CDR1 reads SGHTA; CDR2 reads FQGNSA. This CDR3 region has 16 residues. V gave up 1 base and J gave up 3 bases, with 16 bases separating them. The CDR3 DNA reads TGTGCCAGCAGCTTAGAACCCGGGGTCCTGGACTACGAGCAGTACTTC. Its translation is CASSLEPGVLDYEQYF.

Worth noting for this clone: No conserved phenylalanine or tryptophan ends this CDR3, so it is likely a read error. The limits of the CDR3 on the DNA are not certain, so only TCRdb's listed CDR3 is given. CDR3 sequence reads: CASSPSEQDRL. V is TRBV7-9 and J is TRBJ2-7; the D call of TRBD1 is as the table states it, not checked on the DNA. CDR1 and CDR2 (germline): SEHNR, FQNEAQ (reference sequence). The length of the CDR3 is 11 amino acids, counting both ends.

The gene calls are TRBV2 and TRBJ2-2, with TRBD1 matching over 9 bases. Germline values: CDR1 SNHLY, CDR2 FYNNEI. The CDR3 length is 14 residues. J gave up 7 bases and V 5 bases, and 5 bases lay outside the gene matches. In DNA form, the CDR3 reads TGTGCCAGCAGTCTCACAGGGGGCGACGGGGAGCTGTTTTTT. Translation: CASSLTGGDGELFF.

The chain couples TRBV3-1 (or the pseudogene TRBV3-2) to TRBJ1-2, with unresolved D. CDR3 size: 14 residues. CDR1 LGHDT and CDR2 YNNKEL come from the germline V gene (reference sequence). Trimming took off 4 bases at V and 0 bases at J, with 9 bases between the two ends. The DNA of the CDR3 is TGTGCCAGCAGCCGGCGGCAAGCTAACTATGGCTACACCTTC. Translation gives CASSRRQANYGYTF.

The chain employs TRBV27 and TRBJ2-7, with 10 bases that match TRBD1. Trimming at V came to 6 bases and at J to 5 bases, leaving 13 bases not matched to a gene. CDR1 is MNHEY and CDR2 is SMNVEV in the germline V gene (reference sequence). CDR3 length: 16 amino acids. CDR3 loop: CASSAITGTGVHEQYF. In DNA, the CDR3 is TGTGCCAGCAGCGCTATAACCGGGACAGGGGTCCACGAGCAGTACTTC.

The chain is built from TRBV19 and TRBJ2-2; TRBD2 matches 14 bases. CDR3 length: 18 amino acids. J was trimmed by 8 bases and V by 4 bases; bases with no gene match: 12. Germline V gives CDR1 LNHDA, CDR2 SQIVND (reference sequence). DNA for the CDR3: TGTGCCAGTAGTAGGACACCCAGGACTAGCGGGAGGACTGGGGAGCTGTTTTTT. It encodes CASSRTPRTSGRTGELFF.